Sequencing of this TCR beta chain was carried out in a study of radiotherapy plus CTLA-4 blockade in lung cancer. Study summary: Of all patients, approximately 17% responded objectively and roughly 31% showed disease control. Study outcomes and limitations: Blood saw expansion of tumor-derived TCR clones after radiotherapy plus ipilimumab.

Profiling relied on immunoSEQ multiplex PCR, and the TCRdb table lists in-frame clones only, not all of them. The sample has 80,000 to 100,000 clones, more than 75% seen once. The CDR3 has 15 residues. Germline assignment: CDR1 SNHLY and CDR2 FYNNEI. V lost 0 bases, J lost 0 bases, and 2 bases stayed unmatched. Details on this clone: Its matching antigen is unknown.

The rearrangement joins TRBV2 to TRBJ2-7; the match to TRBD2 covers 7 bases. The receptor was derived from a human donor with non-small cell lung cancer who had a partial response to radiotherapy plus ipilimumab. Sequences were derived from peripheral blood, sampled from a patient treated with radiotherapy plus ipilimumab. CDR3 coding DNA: TGTGCCAGCAGTGAAGCAACGGGGGGCTCCTACGAGCAGTACTTC. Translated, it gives CASSEATGGSYEQYF.